The 28 T cell receptor beta chains below come from one sample, sequenced in a study of T cell repertoires in cytomegalovirus infection. MiXCR was run by TCRdb on the reads, yielding one entry per CDR3 protein. The sample yields around 570,000 distinct CDR3 sequences, 40% seen once. These receptors have no known antigen. The sequencing here drew on cultured PBMCs, taken from culture after CMV antigen stimulation. All receptors derive from a human donor in good health (CMV status not recorded). Some clones in this sample may be carry-over from other donors' samples.

The CDR3: CASSPVVGGVWDGYTF. The CDR3 nucleotides are TGTGCCAGTAGTCCGGTGGTCGGAGGGGTATGGGATGGCTACACCTTC. The chain joins TRBV19 to TRBJ1-2; D perhaps matches TRBD1 (5 bases). The germline CDR1 and CDR2 sequences are LNHDA and SQIVND (reference sequence). The CDR3 is 16 amino acids. Trimming removed 5 bases from V and 6 bases from J, with 22 bases in between.

This sequence joins TRBV6-1 and TRBJ2-1; D possibly corresponds to TRBD2 (6 bases). Trimming stripped 7 bases from V and 2 bases from J, with 15 bases between. Germline V CDR1 and CDR2: MNHNS, SASEGT. CDR3 length: 15 residues. In DNA form, the CDR3 reads TGTGCCAGCAATCGGGGGAATAGCGCCTACAATGAGCAGTTCTTC. Protein product: CASNRGNSAYNEQFF.

V usage is TRBV6-2 or TRBV6-3 and J usage is TRBJ2-1; 7 bases line up with TRBD2. V was pared by 4 bases and J by 0 bases, with 6 bases of the junction left unmatched. From germline, CDR1 is MNHEY and CDR2 SVGEGT. The CDR3 has 16 residues. The CDR3 spells CASSSSRDYSYNEQFF. The CDR3 nucleotides read TGTGCCAGCAGTTCCTCCCGGGACTACTCCTACAATGAGCAGTTCTTC.

The chain recombines TRBV5-5 with TRBJ1-4; 7 nucleotides line up with TRBD1. The ends lost 0 bases at V and 10 bases at J; junction bases unmatched: 6. Germline-derived CDR1 and CDR2 are SGHKS and YYEKEE (reference sequence). The CDR3 is 14 amino acids. The DNA for the CDR3 is TGTGCCAGCAGCTTGGTGGCAGGGGGTGGAAAACTGTTTTTT. It is translated as CASSLVAGGGKLFF.

V usage is TRBV7-9 and J usage is TRBJ1-5, with D possibly being TRBD1 (6 bases). Germline-derived CDR1 and CDR2 are SEHNR and FQNEAQ (reference sequence). The V end was cut by 5 bases, the J end by 0 bases, with 17 bases between. CDR3 length equals 17 residues. CDR3 region: CASSPGRGSYSNQPQHF. The CDR3 nucleotides are TGTGCCAGCAGCCCAGGAAGGGGGAGCTATAGCAATCAGCCCCAGCATTTT.

This clonotype appeared a few times. The rearrangement links TRBV7-2 to TRBJ2-7, with TRBD1 matching 8 bases. After removal of 4 bases from V and 9 bases from J, the junction contained 8 bases not matched to a gene. The CDR3 is made up of 13 amino acids. The germline V gene has CDR1 SGHTA and CDR2 FQGNSA. The CDR3 region has the DNA TGTGCCAGCAGCTCCAACAGGGGGGCCTGGCAGTACTTC. This gives the protein CASSSNRGAWQYF.

The chain employs TRBV5-6 and TRBJ2-7; tentative D call: TRBD2 (5 bases). From germline, CDR1 is SGHDT and CDR2 YYEEEE. The CDR3 is 12 residues long. V was cut by 1 base and J by 6 bases, with 8 bases left in between. CDR3: CASSLFRGEQYF. The CDR3 DNA reads TGTGCCAGCAGCTTGTTTCGGGGCGAGCAGTACTTC.

This clonotype was seen a handful of times. The J gene is TRBJ2-5, the V gene TRBV7-2; no clear D. With 3 bases removed from V and 5 bases from J, the gap between germline ends came to 10 bases. Germline V gives CDR1 SGHTA, CDR2 FQGNSA. The CDR3 extends over 13 amino acids. The CDR3 here is CASSFSRKETQYF. CDR3 DNA: TGTGCCAGCAGCTTTTCCAGGAAGGAGACCCAGTACTTC.

This chain joins TRBV20-1 and TRBJ1-5; 10 bases match TRBD1. The germline V gene has CDR1 DFQATT and CDR2 SNEGSKA (reference sequence). The CDR3 is made up of 18 amino acids. Trimming took 2 bases from V and 2 from J; bases not matched to a gene: 12. CDR3 sequence (DNA): TGCAGTGCTAGAATTCCGTTCAGGGACAGGGGAGGCAATCAGCCCCAGCATTTT. It yields the protein CSARIPFRDRGGNQPQHF.

This clonotype was observed a few times. V gene TRBV7-2 combines with J gene TRBJ2-5; a possible D gene is TRBD2 (6 bases). CDR3 size: 16 residues. CDR1 is SGHTA and CDR2 is FQGNSA in the germline V gene. The ends were cut back, 0 bases at V and 7 bases at J, with 18 bases in the middle. The CDR3 sequence: CASSLAWSTGGLTQYF. The CDR3 coding sequence is TGTGCCAGCAGCTTAGCCTGGTCAACCGGGGGATTGACCCAGTACTTC.

This chain uses TRBV7-9 with TRBJ2-3; TRBD2 aligns across 12 bases. The CDR3 length is 15 residues. Germline V CDR1 and CDR2: SEHNR, FQNEAQ (reference sequence). The trim removed 3 bases at V and 6 bases at J, leaving 4 bases unmatched. The CDR3 DNA is TGTGCCAGCAGCTTGACTAGCGGGGGTGGGGATACGCAGTATTTT. It specifies CASSLTSGGGDTQYF.

V gene TRBV7-2 combines with J gene TRBJ2-1; weak D call: TRBD2 (5 bases). Germline V gene sequence: CDR1 SGHTA, CDR2 FQGNSA. The V gene lost 5 bases and the J gene lost 8 bases, with 16 bases spanning the gap. This CDR3 has 14 residues. CDR3 amino acids: CASSRPGRGYEQFF. As DNA, the CDR3 is TGTGCCAGCAGCCGACCGGGGAGAGGGTATGAGCAGTTCTTC.

This chain joins TRBV7-8 and TRBJ2-5; D might be TRBD2 (6 bases). With 4 bases removed from V and 1 base from J, the gap between germline ends came to 13 bases. Germline V gene lookup returns CDR1 SGHVS and CDR2 FQNEAQ. The CDR3 loop spans 15 amino acids. CDR3 residues: CASSSVGLLQETQYF. The CDR3 DNA reads TGTGCCAGCAGCTCAGTGGGACTTCTCCAAGAGACCCAGTACTTC.

The rearrangement joins TRBV12-3 or TRBV12-4 to TRBJ2-7; D not resolved. The CDR3 runs to 13 residues. V was trimmed by 4 bases and J by 4 bases, leaving 11 bases between them. The CDR3 region is CASSSTVDYEQYF. CDR3 nucleotide sequence: TGTGCCAGCAGTTCTACCGTGGATTACGAGCAGTACTTC.

The table lists this clonotype with a few counts. The rearrangement links TRBV6-2 or TRBV6-3 to TRBJ1-1; D is unclear. Trimming shortened V by 0 bases and J by 10 bases, and 12 bases separated the two germline ends. The CDR3 is 13 residues long. Looked up from germline, CDR1 is MNHEY and CDR2 is SVGEGT. The CDR3 protein is CASSYSWGSGAFF. The CDR3 DNA follows: TGTGCCAGCAGTTACTCGTGGGGATCTGGAGCTTTCTTT.

This clonotype was detected a few times. CDR3 sequence reads: CASSPLQGFSEKLFF. The CDR3 DNA sequence: TGTGCCAGCAGCCCCCTACAGGGGTTCTCTGAAAAACTGTTTTTT. J is TRBJ1-4 and V is TRBV27; 7 bases align to TRBD1. CDR3 length equals 15 residues. V dropped 6 bases and J dropped 7; count of bases not matched to a gene: 11. Germline values: CDR1 MNHEY, CDR2 SMNVEV (reference sequence).

The rearrangement links TRBV11-2 to TRBJ2-2; TRBD1 aligns across 7 bases. CDR1 and CDR2 (germline): SGHAT, FQNNGV. Trimming removed 3 bases from V and 7 bases from J; junction bases left unmatched: 8. This CDR3 region has 15 residues. The CDR3 reads CASSFVGQGDGELFF. As DNA, the CDR3 is TGTGCCAGCAGCTTCGTCGGGCAGGGGGACGGGGAGCTGTTTTTT.

This clonotype was seen at least ten times. This chain connects TRBV7-2 to TRBJ1-3; D is undetermined. Germline CDR1 is SGHTA and CDR2 is FQGNSA. Between the trimmed V and J ends, which lost 6 bases and 2 bases, there was a span of 11 bases. The CDR3 is 14 amino acids. The CDR3 DNA follows: TGTGCCAGCAGTCCGAGGGTGACTGGAAACACCATATATTTT. Translation gives CASSPRVTGNTIYF.

The chain carries TRBV6-2 or TRBV6-3 and TRBJ2-1; D tentatively fits TRBD1 or TRBD2 (7 bases each). Per germline, CDR1 MNHEY and CDR2 SVGEGT. This CDR3 has 20 amino acids. V lost 6 bases to trimming and J lost 0 bases, with 27 bases between them. CDR3 protein: CASSQPDRVGGSSSYNEQFF. Here the CDR3 DNA reads TGTGCCAGCAGCCAACCCGACAGGGTTGGCGGGAGTAGCTCCTACAATGAGCAGTTCTTC.

The rearrangement joins TRBV19 to TRBJ1-5; D not certain. Trimming left V 10 bases short and J 4 bases short, with 11 bases between. The CDR3 sequence is 12 residues long. The V gene's germline CDR1 is LNHDA and CDR2 SQIVND (reference sequence). This CDR3 reads CATRRGNQPQHF. In nucleotides, the CDR3 is TGTGCCACCCGCCGGGGAAATCAGCCCCAGCATTTT.

The rearrangement uses TRBV5-1 and TRBJ2-7; tentatively, D is TRBD2 (5 bases). The CDR3 spans 14 residues. Trimming shortened V by 4 bases and J by 6 bases, and 17 bases separated the two germline ends. Germline assignment: CDR1 SGHRS and CDR2 YFSETQ. The CDR3, as DNA: TGCGCCAGCAGCGCCGAGGGCAGTCTGAGCGAGCAGTACTTC. It yields the protein CASSAEGSLSEQYF.

V gene TRBV6-1 combines with J gene TRBJ1-3; D gene uncertain. Germline CDR1 and CDR2: MNHNS and SASEGT. V gave up 4 bases and J gave up 0 bases, with 10 bases separating them. This CDR3 is built from 15 residues. CDR3 sequence: CASSVYRISGNTIYF. CDR3 in DNA: TGTGCCAGCAGTGTTTACAGAATCTCTGGAAACACCATATATTTT.

This clonotype has only a few counts. The J gene is TRBJ2-6, the V gene TRBV4-2; D perhaps matches TRBD2 (6 bases). The CDR3 loop spans 18 amino acids. V shed 4 bases and J shed 0 bases, with 16 bases lying between them. Per the germline V gene, CDR1 is LGHNA and CDR2 is YNFKEQ. The CDR3 nucleotides are TGTGCCAGCAGCCGCACGGGACTTATTACCTCTGGGGCCAACGTCCTGACTTTC. Its translation: CASSRTGLITSGANVLTF.

V is TRBV5-4 and J is TRBJ2-7; 10 bases fit TRBD2. Germline V gene sequence: CDR1 SGHNT, CDR2 YYREEE (reference sequence). Trimming cost V 0 bases and J 6 bases; bases outside gene matches: 3. This CDR3 has 14 amino acids. This CDR3 reads CASSLEQREGEQYF. For the CDR3, the DNA is TGTGCCAGCAGCTTGGAGCAGCGGGAGGGCGAGCAGTACTTC.

V is TRBV7-9 and J is TRBJ2-3; D uncertain. The CDR3 is 14 residues long. V was trimmed by 5 bases and J by 1 base, leaving 10 bases between them. Per the germline V gene, CDR1 is SEHNR and CDR2 is FQNEAQ (reference sequence). CDR3: CASSPGRGTDTQYF. The CDR3 DNA reads TGTGCCAGCAGCCCAGGCCGGGGCACAGATACGCAGTATTTT.

V usage is TRBV4-2 and J usage is TRBJ2-3, with 9 bases matching TRBD2. Trimming took 10 bases from V and 1 from J; bases not matched to a gene: 3. The germline V gene encodes CDR1 LGHNA and CDR2 YNFKEQ. CDR3 length: 13 amino acids. The CDR3 DNA sequence: TGTGCCAACTTAGCGGGGGGCACAGATACGCAGTATTTT. Protein: CANLAGGTDTQYF.

There are a few counts of this clonotype. This chain connects TRBV20-1 to TRBJ2-5; D is possibly TRBD1 (5 bases). Trimming shortened V by 0 bases and J by 1 base, and 9 bases separated the two germline ends. The CDR3 extends over 14 amino acids. CDR1 DFQATT and CDR2 SNEGSKA come from the germline V gene (reference sequence). The CDR3 DNA follows: TGCAGTGCTAGAGATCGAAGGGGCCAAGAGACCCAGTACTTC. Amino acids: CSARDRRGQETQYF.

The rearrangement joins TRBV19 to TRBJ1-2, with TRBD1 matching 8 bases. Germline CDR1 and CDR2: LNHDA and SQIVND (reference sequence). The CDR3 is made up of 14 amino acids. Trimming cost V 5 bases and J 2 bases; bases outside gene matches: 4. CDR3 amino acids: CASSAWDRNYGYTF. CDR3 DNA: TGTGCCAGTAGTGCTTGGGACAGGAACTATGGCTACACCTTC. Filled out from reference TRBV19 and TRBJ1-2, the complete variable domain reads DGGITQSPKYLFRKEGQNVTLSCEQNLNHDAMYWYRQDPGQGLRLIYYSQIVNDFQKGDIAEGYSVSREKKESFPLTVTSAQKNPTAFYLCASSAWDRNYGYTFGSGTRLTVV.